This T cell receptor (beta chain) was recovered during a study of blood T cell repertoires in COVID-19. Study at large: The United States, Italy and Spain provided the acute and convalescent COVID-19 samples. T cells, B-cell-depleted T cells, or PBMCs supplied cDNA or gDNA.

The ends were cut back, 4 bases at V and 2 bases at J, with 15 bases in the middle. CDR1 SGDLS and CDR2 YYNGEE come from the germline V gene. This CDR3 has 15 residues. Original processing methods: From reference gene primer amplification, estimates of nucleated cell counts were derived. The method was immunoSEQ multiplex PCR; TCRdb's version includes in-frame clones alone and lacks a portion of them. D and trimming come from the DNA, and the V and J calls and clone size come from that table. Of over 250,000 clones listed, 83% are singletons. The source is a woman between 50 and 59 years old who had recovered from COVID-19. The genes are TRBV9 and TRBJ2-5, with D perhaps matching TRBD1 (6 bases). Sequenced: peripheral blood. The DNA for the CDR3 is TGTGCCAGCAGCCCGAGACAGGCATCGCAAGAGACCCAGTACTTC. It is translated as CASSPRQASQETQYF.